Listed here are 2 T cell receptor beta chains from one sample, sequenced in a study of breast tumors, draining lymph nodes, adjacent tissues. MiXCR, run by TCRdb on the multiplex PCR reads, gives a single entry per CDR3 protein. This table holds about 130,000 distinct CDR3 sequences, 21% found once. Breast cancer patients provided tissue from their axillary draining lymph nodes. What was sequenced was axillary lymph node tissue. These receptors originate from a female donor with breast cancer. Some clones in this sample may be carry-over from other donors' samples.

This clonotype has a count of ten or more. V and J are TRBV5-1 and TRBJ1-6; perhaps TRBD1 as D (5 bases). This CDR3 has 15 residues. The germline gives CDR1 SGHRS, CDR2 YFSETQ. V was pared by 0 bases and J by 6 bases, with 10 bases between. The CDR3 DNA is TGCGCCAGCAGCTTGGGTGGACATAGTAATTCACCCCTCCACTTT. It yields the protein CASSLGGHSNSPLHF.

This clonotype occurred many times. Written as DNA, the CDR3 is TGTGCCAGCAGCTTAGCGCGTGCGGGAGGCTTGGGAGATACGCAGTATTTT. It specifies CASSLARAGGLGDTQYF. J is TRBJ2-3 and V is TRBV11-1; TRBD2 aligns across 8 bases. V trimming: 0 bases; J trimming: 5 bases; junction bases outside the gene matches: 10. Germline-derived CDR1 and CDR2 are SGHAT and FQDESV (reference sequence). The CDR3 runs to 17 residues.